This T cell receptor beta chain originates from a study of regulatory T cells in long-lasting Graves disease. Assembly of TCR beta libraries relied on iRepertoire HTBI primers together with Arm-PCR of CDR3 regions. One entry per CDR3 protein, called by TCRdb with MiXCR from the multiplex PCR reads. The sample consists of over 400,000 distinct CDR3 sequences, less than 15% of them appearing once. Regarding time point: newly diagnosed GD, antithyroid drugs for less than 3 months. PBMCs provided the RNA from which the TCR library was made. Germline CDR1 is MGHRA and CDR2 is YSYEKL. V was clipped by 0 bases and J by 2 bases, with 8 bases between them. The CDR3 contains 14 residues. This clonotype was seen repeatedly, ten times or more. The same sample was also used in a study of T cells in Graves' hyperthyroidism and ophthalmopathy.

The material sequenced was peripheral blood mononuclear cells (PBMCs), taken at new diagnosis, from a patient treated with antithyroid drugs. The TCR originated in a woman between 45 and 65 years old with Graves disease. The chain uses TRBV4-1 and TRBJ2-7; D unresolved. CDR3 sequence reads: CASSQDQVAYEQYF. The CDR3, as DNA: TGCGCCAGCAGCCAAGATCAGGTAGCCTACGAGCAGTACTTC.